The entry below describes one T cell receptor beta chain. It has no known antigen specificity. The input lacks base qualities; no much larger clone sits a single base away. This specimen comes from a study of blood T cell repertoires in COVID-19 (dated by TCRdb to 2020 to 2021). Regarding the research as a whole: The collaborator samples originated in the United States, Italy and Spain and spanned the acute and convalescent phases of COVID-19. Subjects who had been exposed to COVID-19, were actively infected with it, or had recovered from it provided the deeply sampled blood TCRbeta repertoires that made up the dataset. Samples were obtained from the ongoing ImmuneRACE study (first 160 participants) and from 1,200 or so subjects provided by 6 global collaborators. A freely available public database, intended as a resource for researchers studying the immune response to SARS-CoV-2, is where the repertoires were released. The prospective study material was composed of cDNA or gDNA derived from T cells, B-cell-depleted T cells, or PBMCs. A de-identified subject ID, COVID-19 status, age in years and sex were almost always included in the sample metadata. Where available, HLA class I and class II types were taken from metadata supplied by the sample provider and were not determined by assay-based typing.

Results and caveats for the whole study, not just this receptor: The amount of clinical and demographic metadata varied by source and participant and was provided uncurated.

TCRbeta CDR3 regions were amplified from genomic DNA using the immunoSEQ Assay, a bias-controlled multiplex PCR. The published analysis was carried out like this. The number of nucleated cells in each sample was estimated by amplification of reference gene primers within the assay. To quantify the absolute abundance of each unique TCRbeta CDR3 rearrangement, sequence reads were collapsed and filtered. For each sample, productive Simpson clonality was calculated as the square root of Simpson's diversity index over productive rearrangements. TCRdb took this table from immuneACCESS and kept in-frame rearrangements with V and J called. Such tables lack part of the clones; where checked against another copy, unresolved V genes explain under half of the gap, and the rest is unexplained. The V and J calls and clone size come from that table; D and trimming were worked out from the DNA. Across this sample there are 440,000 or so clones, with about 88% seen only once. Of the sample, roughly 1.4% falls within the top ten clones.

One collaborating source in Seattle enrolled patients during active infection and followed them longitudinally through the course of disease. The collaborating institutions used their own protocols to collect whole blood in K2EDTA tubes. For TCRbeta analysis, collaborator samples were shipped as frozen whole blood, as isolated PBMCs, or as DNA extracted from either sample type. There are 13 amino acids in the CDR3, from cysteine to phenylalanine inclusive. The sequence is cut down to CDR3 DNA, 39 bases in frame from base 1. CDR1 GTSNPN and CDR2 SVGIG are derived from the germline V gene (reference sequence). Cut back by 4 bases and 0 bases, the V and J ends lie 9 bases apart.

The receptor comes from a woman aged 40 to 50 with COVID-19, enrolled during active disease. Recombination connected TRBV30 to TRBJ1-1, with the identity of the D gene unclear. The sample taken for sequencing was peripheral blood. The CDR3 region reads CAWKGGLNTEAFF. The bases are TGTGCCTGGAAAGGCGGATTGAACACTGAAGCTTTCTTT.